Following are 28 T cell receptor beta chains from one sample sequenced in a study of T cells in Graves' hyperthyroidism and ophthalmopathy. Amplified regions were TCR beta CDR3 sequences from RNA transcripts. The TCR CDR3 was amplified in a first-round RT-PCR using the HTBI primer set. In TCRdb, the multiplex PCR reads were re-called with MiXCR into one record per CDR3 protein. The sample carries 480,000 or so distinct CDR3 sequences, 46% recorded once. Source material: peripheral blood or thyroid tissue (not recorded which). The origin of the receptors is an adult woman with Graves' disease, either hyperthyroidism or ophthalmopathy (not recorded which).

J is TRBJ1-1 and V is TRBV28; no clear D. Trimming removed 8 bases at V and 7 bases at J, with 11 bases between. CDR1 is MDHEN and CDR2 is SYDVKM in the germline V gene. The CDR3 covers 11 residues. The CDR3 sequence: CASSGASEAFF. CDR3 coding DNA: TGTGCCAGCTCGGGAGCGAGTGAAGCTTTCTTT.

J is TRBJ2-5 and V is TRBV7-8; D not certain. Trimming shortened V by 1 base and J by 2 bases, and 8 bases separated the two germline ends. The CDR3 sequence is 14 residues long. Germline values: CDR1 SGHVS, CDR2 FQNEAQ. CDR3: CASSLGNRQETQYF. CDR3 coding DNA: TGTGCCAGCAGCTTAGGGAACAGACAAGAGACCCAGTACTTC.

This CDR3 is CASSEETGVTEAFF. CDR3 nucleotides: TGCGCCAGCAGTGAGGAGACAGGGGTTACTGAAGCTTTCTTT. J is TRBJ1-1 and V is TRBV10-2; the match to TRBD1 covers 8 bases. Germline V gene lookup returns CDR1 WSHSY and CDR2 SAAADI. Trimming cost V 2 bases and J 5 bases; bases outside gene matches: 4. CDR3 length: 14 amino acids.

This clonotype was recorded at least ten times. The rearrangement links TRBV6-2 or TRBV6-3 to TRBJ2-2; D ambiguous. V was pared by 6 bases and J by 5 bases, with 10 bases between. The CDR3 extends over 13 amino acids. Germline values: CDR1 MNHEY, CDR2 SVGEGT. The CDR3 sequence: CASRARVTGELFF. The CDR3 nucleotides are TGTGCCAGCAGGGCTAGGGTTACCGGGGAGCTGTTTTTT.

The chain carries TRBV7-9 and TRBJ1-1; D is possibly TRBD1 (6 bases). Trimming stripped 7 bases from V and 0 bases from J, with 15 bases between. Germline V CDR1 and CDR2: SEHNR, FQNEAQ (reference sequence). This CDR3 has 15 residues. For the CDR3, the DNA is TGTGCCAGCAATCCCTCGACAGGATTGAACACTGAAGCTTTCTTT. Its translation is CASNPSTGLNTEAFF.

Ten or more counts support this clonotype. V is TRBV7-2 and J is TRBJ2-2; 14 bases agree with TRBD2. The CDR3 is made up of 17 amino acids. Trimming at V came to 5 bases and at J to 0 bases, leaving 2 bases not matched to a gene. Germline values: CDR1 SGHTA, CDR2 FQGNSA. CDR3 loop: CASSRTSGRSNTGELFF. DNA for the CDR3: TGTGCCAGCAGCCGGACTAGCGGGAGGTCGAACACCGGGGAGCTGTTTTTT.

This clonotype was counted between two and nine times. The chain employs TRBV12-3 or TRBV12-4 and TRBJ1-3, with 7 bases aligning to TRBD1. Germline trimming cut 3 bases from V and 3 bases from J; bases unmatched to any gene: 2. This CDR3 is 14 amino acids long. The CDR3: CASSLRQGGNTIYF. The DNA for the CDR3 is TGTGCCAGCAGTTTGAGACAGGGTGGAAACACCATATATTTT.

The chain combines TRBV7-9 with TRBJ2-7, with a possible D match to TRBD2 (6 bases). CDR3 length equals 13 residues. V was trimmed by 5 bases and J by 3 bases, leaving 11 bases between them. Per germline, CDR1 SEHNR and CDR2 FQNEAQ (reference sequence). Here the CDR3 reads CASSGSGGYEQYF. The CDR3 DNA reads TGTGCCAGCAGCGGGTCCGGGGGCTACGAGCAGTACTTC.

This clonotype was counted between two and nine times. The chain employs TRBV7-8 and TRBJ1-4; D gene unclear. The V gene lost 9 bases and the J gene lost 7 bases, with 21 bases spanning the gap. Germline lookup yields CDR1 SGHVS and CDR2 FQNEAQ. This CDR3 contains 15 residues. CDR3 coding DNA: TGTGCCAGTAGGGAGACGACACTAGGCGGTGAAAAACTGTTTTTT. It codes for CASRETTLGGEKLFF.

The rearrangement links TRBV7-6 to TRBJ2-2, with D uncertain. Germline-derived CDR1 and CDR2 are SGHVS and FNYEAQ. There are 13 residues in the CDR3. Trimming left V 1 base short and J 6 bases short, with 6 bases between. In nucleotides, the CDR3 is TGTGCCAGCAGCTTAGGCCCTCCCGGGGAGCTGTTTTTT. Translating gives CASSLGPPGELFF.

This clonotype was counted ten times or more. CDR3 DNA: TGCAGTGCTAGAGTGGGGCCCCCAGGGGACGAGCAGTACTTC. It is translated as CSARVGPPGDEQYF. The gene calls are TRBV20-1 and TRBJ2-7; a possible D gene is TRBD1 (6 bases). Deletions cut 1 base from V and 5 bases from J, with 15 bases between. Germline CDR1 DFQATT, CDR2 SNEGSKA (reference sequence). The CDR3 is made up of 14 amino acids.

This chain uses TRBV7-9 with TRBJ2-2, with D perhaps given as TRBD1 or TRBD2 (5 bases each). This CDR3 is 13 amino acids long. V shed 2 bases and J shed 9 bases, with 10 bases lying between them. CDR1 SEHNR and CDR2 FQNEAQ come from the germline V gene (reference sequence). The CDR3, as DNA: TGTGCCAGCAGCTTATCGGGACCGTGGGAGCTGTTTTTT. Residues: CASSLSGPWELFF.

J is TRBJ2-5 and V is TRBV7-7; 11 bases match TRBD2. This CDR3 is 14 amino acids long. The germline V gene has CDR1 SSHAT and CDR2 FNYEAQ (reference sequence). V dropped 5 bases and J dropped 5; count of bases not matched to a gene: 4. The CDR3 nucleotides read TGTGCCAGCAGCGCGACTAGCGGGAAGGAGACCCAGTACTTC. Its translation is CASSATSGKETQYF.

This clonotype was seen just once. A much bigger clone sits one base away, suggesting this may be a read error. This rearrangement joins TRBV3-1 to TRBJ2-5; D gene uncertain. V was pared by 7 bases and J by 1 base, with 16 bases between. Looked up from germline, CDR1 is LGHDT and CDR2 is YNNKEL (reference sequence). CDR3 length: 15 amino acids. The DNA for the CDR3 is TGTGCCAGCAACCAGATGACCGGGCGCCAAGAGACCCAGTACTTC. Its protein product is CASNQMTGRQETQYF.

This CDR3 reads CATSRDRVAWEQYF. In nucleotides, the CDR3 is TGTGCCACCAGCAGAGATAGGGTTGCGTGGGAGCAGTACTTC. This sequence joins TRBV15 and TRBJ2-7; the D is unclear. V was clipped by 0 bases and J by 7 bases, with 13 bases between them. Germline CDR1 is LNHNV and CDR2 is YYDKDF (reference sequence). This CDR3 contains 14 residues.

As concerns this clonotype: Its ends do not fully match the called genes, so a read error is possible. This chain joins TRBV9 and TRBJ2-7; 8 bases map to TRBD1. CDR3 length: 14 residues. Per germline, CDR1 SGDLS and CDR2 YYNGEE. The CDR3 nucleotides read TGCGCCAGCAGTTTTGCAGGGGGCGGGTACGAGCAGTACTTC. Its translation: CASSFAGGGYEQYF.

In regard to this clonotype: Possible read error: a much larger clone is one base away. This chain joins TRBV5-6 and TRBJ1-2; possibly TRBD1 for D (5 bases). Germline V gene data show CDR1 as SGHDT and CDR2 as YYEEEE. Trimming removed 1 base at V and 6 bases at J, with 13 bases between. The CDR3 is 14 amino acids. CDR3 sequence reads: CASSLSRGNDGYTF. The CDR3 coding sequence is TGTGCCAGCAGCTTGAGTCGGGGGAACGATGGCTACACCTTC.

The J gene is TRBJ2-5, the V gene TRBV12-3 or TRBV12-4, with D possibly called TRBD1 or TRBD2 (6 bases each). This CDR3 region has 13 residues. V was shortened by 4 bases and J by 3 bases, with 9 bases between the two germline ends. The CDR3 sequence is CASSSGAKETQYF. CDR3 bases: TGTGCCAGCAGTTCGGGGGCGAAAGAGACCCAGTACTTC.

The gene calls are TRBV7-2 and TRBJ2-1; 11 positions match TRBD1. The CDR3 spans 17 residues. V was pared by 1 base and J by 0 bases, with 2 bases of the junction left unmatched. Germline V gene lookup returns CDR1 SGHTA and CDR2 FQGNSA. CDR3 sequence reads: CASSLVGQGGSYNEQFF. CDR3 coding DNA: TGTGCCAGCAGCTTAGTGGGACAGGGGGGCTCCTACAATGAGCAGTTCTTC.

The chain combines TRBV7-2 with TRBJ1-1; no clear D. The CDR3 covers 12 residues. With 4 bases removed from V and 8 bases from J, the gap between germline ends came to 11 bases. Germline V gives CDR1 SGHTA, CDR2 FQGNSA. This CDR3 is CASSYPRAEAFF. As DNA, the CDR3 is TGTGCCAGCAGCTACCCTAGGGCGGAAGCTTTCTTT.

This clonotype was seen repeatedly, ten times or more. The J gene is TRBJ2-5, the V gene TRBV5-1; a possible D gene is TRBD2 (5 bases). Trimming shortened V by 1 base and J by 5 bases, and 21 bases separated the two germline ends. The CDR3 loop spans 17 amino acids. Germline V CDR1 and CDR2: SGHRS, YFSETQ. The DNA of the CDR3 is TGCGCCAGCAGCTTGCGAGGACTGGGTCATGGGGAGGAGACCCAGTACTTC. This translates into CASSLRGLGHGEETQYF.

The chain couples TRBV11-2 to TRBJ2-2; tentatively, D is TRBD1 or TRBD2 (7 bases each). The CDR3 loop spans 15 amino acids. V lost 7 bases, J lost 3 bases, and 15 bases lay in between. From germline, CDR1 is SGHAT and CDR2 FQNNGV. Here the CDR3 DNA reads TGTGCCAGCACCCGACAGGGAGGGCACACCGGGGAGCTGTTTTTT. Amino acids: CASTRQGGHTGELFF.

Many counts were recorded for this clonotype. At one end, the junction sequence differs from germline, possibly due to a read error. V gene TRBV29-1 combines with J gene TRBJ1-1; tentative D call: TRBD1 (6 bases). Per the germline V gene, CDR1 is SQVTM and CDR2 is ANQGSEA. This CDR3 comprises 13 residues. CDR3 sequence reads: CSVEGQLNTEAFF. Written as DNA, the CDR3 is TGCAGCGTGGAAGGACAGCTGAACACTGAAGCTTTCTTT.

CDR3 sequence (DNA): TGTGCCAGCAGCAGTAGCTGGCAGACCCAGCATTTT. This sequence encodes CASSSSWQTQHF. The V call is TRBV7-2, the J call TRBJ1-5; no clear D. From germline, CDR1 is SGHTA and CDR2 FQGNSA. CDR3 length: 12 amino acids. V was pared by 5 bases and J by 11 bases, with 13 bases between.

This rearrangement joins TRBV29-1 to TRBJ2-5, with 8 bases identical to TRBD2. Germline-derived CDR1 and CDR2 are SQVTM and ANQGSEA. V shed 2 bases, J shed 1 base, and the junction held 6 bases outside the gene matches. This CDR3 spans 15 amino acids. The CDR3 loop is CSVESPAGVQETQYF. The CDR3 DNA sequence: TGCAGCGTTGAATCCCCAGCGGGGGTCCAAGAGACCCAGTACTTC.

CDR3 protein: CASSAGTSATGELFF. For the CDR3, the DNA is TGTGCCAGCAGCGCCGGGACTAGCGCAACCGGGGAGCTGTTTTTT. V gene TRBV9 combines with J gene TRBJ1-4, with 10 nucleotides matching TRBD2. The better agreement between TRBJ2-2 and the DNA end casts doubt on the J call. This CDR3 region has 15 residues. Germline V gives CDR1 SGDLS, CDR2 YYNGEE.

This clonotype has a count of ten or more. The V gene is TRBV19, the J gene TRBJ2-6, with D possibly called TRBD1 or TRBD2 (6 bases each). CDR3 length equals 14 residues. Trimming left V 5 bases short and J 7 bases short, with 12 bases between. Germline V CDR1 and CDR2: LNHDA, SQIVND (reference sequence). The DNA for the CDR3 is TGTGCCAGTAGTCCGGAGGGGGTAGCCAACGTCCTGACTTTC. It translates to CASSPEGVANVLTF.

This clonotype was seen at least ten times. CDR3 bases: TGTGCCAGCACCGGGGGAAACACTGAAGCTTTCTTT. This gives the protein CASTGGNTEAFF. This sequence joins TRBV12-3 or TRBV12-4 and TRBJ1-1; D is possibly TRBD1 (5 bases). The CDR3 extends over 12 amino acids. V shed 7 bases and J shed 2 bases, with 8 bases lying between them.